These T cell receptor beta chains were read from a single sample in a study of lymphopenia after photon versus proton radiotherapy. TCRdb keeps only in-frame clones here, not all; method: immunoSEQ multiplex PCR. The sample holds approximately 30,000 clones, roughly four fifths seen once. The starting material was peripheral blood, obtained from a patient treated with photon-based radiotherapy. These receptors all stem from a man between 50 and 59 years old with gastric cancer. The CDR3 runs from the conserved cysteine through the conserved F or W. Each record gives: clone size, D gene, V gene, J gene, CDR3 protein, CDR3 DNA. D genes are given only for firm matches. For some rows the clone size is stated as once, few or many, or as a class when expanded; others skip it.

clone size: NA; D gene: NA; V gene: TRBV5-1; J gene: TRBJ2-6; CDR3 protein: CASRRDRRSGANVLTF; CDR3 DNA: TGCGCCAGCAGACGCGACAGGCGCTCTGGGGCCAACGTCCTGACTTTC
clone size: NA; D gene: TRBD2; V gene: TRBV18; J gene: TRBJ2-1; CDR3 protein: CASSPIAGAYNEQFF; CDR3 DNA: TGTGCCAGCTCACCAATAGCGGGGGCCTACAATGAGCAGTTCTTC
clone size: NA; D gene: NA; V gene: TRBV2; J gene: TRBJ2-3; CDR3 protein: CASLYGTDTQYF; CDR3 DNA: TGTGCCAGCTTGTACGGCACAGATACGCAGTATTTT
clone size: NA; D gene: NA; V gene: TRBV5-1; J gene: TRBJ2-5; CDR3 protein: CASRPGLGYQETQYF; CDR3 DNA: TGCGCCAGCAGACCAGGATTGGGGTACCAAGAGACCCAGTACTTC
clone size: NA; D gene: NA; V gene: TRBV18; J gene: TRBJ1-5; CDR3 protein: CASSPGTHQPQHF; CDR3 DNA: TGTGCCAGCTCACCCGGGACACACCAGCCCCAGCATTTT
clone size: NA; D gene: TRBD2; V gene: TRBV4-1; J gene: TRBJ2-1; CDR3 protein: CASSQVGLAGGGRIF; CDR3 DNA: TGCGCCAGCAGCCAAGTCGGTCTAGCGGGGGGGGGAAGAATCTTC
clone size: NA; D gene: NA; V gene: TRBV30; J gene: TRBJ1-1; CDR3 protein: CAWSVGGGLRTEAFF; CDR3 DNA: TGTGCCTGGAGTGTGGGGGGGGGACTACGGACTGAAGCTTTCTTT
clone size: NA; D gene: TRBD1; V gene: TRBV6-1; J gene: TRBJ1-6; CDR3 protein: CASSGGQGPSPLHF; CDR3 DNA: TGTGCCAGCAGTGGGGGACAGGGCCCTTCACCCCTCCACTTT
clone size: once; D gene: NA; V gene: TRBV11-2; J gene: TRBJ2-1; CDR3 protein: CASSLGRGTSTNEQFF; CDR3 DNA: TGTGCCAGCAGCTTAGGCAGGGGGACTAGTACCAATGAGCAGTTCTTC
clone size: NA; D gene: NA; V gene: TRBV11-2; J gene: TRBJ2-5; CDR3 protein: CASSSLMRKETQYF; CDR3 DNA: TGTGCCAGCAGCTCCCTCATGAGAAAAGAGACCCAGTACTTC
clone size: NA; D gene: NA; V gene: TRBV30; J gene: TRBJ1-1; CDR3 protein: CAWSRLKGWGNTEAFF; CDR3 DNA: TGTGCCTGGAGCCGATTGAAGGGGTGGGGGAACACTGAAGCTTTCTTT
clone size: NA; D gene: TRBD1; V gene: TRBV2; J gene: TRBJ1-2; CDR3 protein: CASNFRHNRQGLKRF; CDR3 DNA: TGTGCCAGCAACTTCCGGCATAATAGACAGGGTTTAAAAAGGTTC
clone size: few; D gene: NA; V gene: TRBV19; J gene: TRBJ2-3; CDR3 protein: CASSISGNIDTQYF; CDR3 DNA: TGTGCCAGTAGTATATCAGGGAATATAGATACGCAGTATTTT
clone size: NA; D gene: NA; V gene: TRBV7-3; J gene: TRBJ2-1; CDR3 protein: CASSSEPGIENEQFF; CDR3 DNA: TGTGCCAGCAGCTCCGAGCCAGGGATAGAGAATGAGCAGTTCTTC
clone size: NA; D gene: TRBD1; V gene: TRBV7-6; J gene: TRBJ2-7; CDR3 protein: CASSRRQGAYEQYF; CDR3 DNA: TGTGCCAGCAGCCGTCGACAGGGAGCCTACGAGCAGTACTTC
clone size: NA; D gene: TRBD2; V gene: TRBV7-2; J gene: TRBJ2-1; CDR3 protein: CASSFGPGTSGLNRQFF; CDR3 DNA: TGTGCCAGCAGCTTCGGTCCCGGGACTAGCGGACTCAATCGGCAGTTCTTC
clone size: NA; D gene: NA; V gene: TRBV27; J gene: TRBJ2-3; CDR3 protein: CASRPRPGTDTQYF; CDR3 DNA: TGTGCCAGCAGGCCAAGACCAGGCACAGATACGCAGTATTTT
clone size: NA; D gene: NA; V gene: TRBV7-3; J gene: TRBJ2-5; CDR3 protein: CASSLTGRRGETQYF; CDR3 DNA: TGTGCCAGCAGCTTAACGGGTCGGAGGGGGGAGACCCAGTACTTC
clone size: NA; D gene: NA; V gene: TRBV19; J gene: TRBJ2-6; CDR3 protein: CASSIGRQTNVLTF; CDR3 DNA: TGTGCCAGTAGTATAGGGAGGCAAACCAACGTCCTGACTTTC
clone size: once; D gene: TRBD2; V gene: TRBV14; J gene: TRBJ2-1; CDR3 protein: CASSPRVAGLNEQFF; CDR3 DNA: TGTGCCAGCAGCCCCAGGGTAGCGGGGCTCAATGAGCAGTTCTTC
clone size: NA; D gene: NA; V gene: TRBV6-5; J gene: TRBJ2-6; CDR3 protein: CASSYRGAGWANVLTF; CDR3 DNA: TGTGCCAGCAGCTACCGGGGGGCGGGCTGGGCCAACGTCCTGACTTTC
clone size: few; D gene: NA; V gene: TRBV4-1; J gene: TRBJ2-2; CDR3 protein: CASSGVGGQVGELFF; CDR3 DNA: TGCGCCAGCAGCGGTGTCGGGGGGCAAGTCGGGGAGCTGTTTTTT
clone size: NA; D gene: NA; V gene: TRBV9; J gene: TRBJ2-2; CDR3 protein: CASSPGPSRAVGELFF; CDR3 DNA: TGTGCCAGCAGCCCTGGGCCCAGCCGCGCTGTCGGGGAGCTGTTTTTT
clone size: few; D gene: NA; V gene: TRBV19; J gene: TRBJ1-1; CDR3 protein: CASSSGRWTEAFF; CDR3 DNA: TGTGCCAGTAGTAGTGGCAGATGGACTGAAGCTTTCTTT
clone size: NA; D gene: NA; V gene: TRBV28; J gene: TRBJ2-7; CDR3 protein: CASSLVKGAEQYF; CDR3 DNA: TGTGCCAGCAGTTTAGTAAAGGGAGCCGAGCAGTACTTC
clone size: NA; D gene: NA; V gene: TRBV5-1; J gene: TRBJ1-2; CDR3 protein: CASSLAGSYGYTF; CDR3 DNA: TGCGCCAGCAGCTTGGCAGGGTCCTATGGCTACACCTTC
clone size: few; D gene: NA; V gene: TRBV11-2; J gene: TRBJ2-3; CDR3 protein: CASSLGAVTQYF; CDR3 DNA: TGTGCCAGCAGCTTAGGGGCGGTTACGCAGTATTTT
clone size: NA; D gene: NA; V gene: TRBV15; J gene: TRBJ1-4; CDR3 protein: CATSRAVRGMELFF; CDR3 DNA: TGTGCCACCAGCAGGGCGGTTAGGGGAATGGAACTGTTTTTT
clone size: NA; D gene: NA; V gene: TRBV14; J gene: TRBJ1-1; CDR3 protein: CASSQVTGRYTEAFF; CDR3 DNA: TGTGCCAGCAGCCAAGTAACAGGGAGGTACACTGAAGCTTTCTTT
clone size: NA; D gene: NA; V gene: TRBV7-2; J gene: TRBJ2-2; CDR3 protein: CASSSLAGQRDTGELFF; CDR3 DNA: TGTGCCAGCAGCTCTTTAGCGGGACAGCGGGACACCGGGGAGCTGTTTTTT
clone size: NA; D gene: NA; V gene: TRBV6-4; J gene: TRBJ2-6; CDR3 protein: CASSERAHLSGANVLTF; CDR3 DNA: TGTGCCAGCAGTGAACGGGCGCATCTCTCTGGGGCCAACGTCCTGACTTTC
clone size: NA; D gene: NA; V gene: TRBV21-1; J gene: TRBJ2-5; CDR3 protein: CASKVGPFQETQYF; CDR3 DNA: TGTGCCAGCAAGGTGGGACCATTCCAAGAGACCCAGTACTTC
clone size: NA; D gene: TRBD2; V gene: TRBV19; J gene: TRBJ2-3; CDR3 protein: CASSIDRASGRYTDTQYF; CDR3 DNA: TGTGCCAGTAGTATAGATCGAGCTAGCGGGCGGTACACAGATACGCAGTATTTT
clone size: NA; D gene: NA; V gene: TRBV19; J gene: TRBJ2-1; CDR3 protein: CASSPRGVTEQFF; CDR3 DNA: TGTGCCAGTAGTCCCAGGGGGGTTACCGAGCAGTTCTTC
clone size: NA; D gene: NA; V gene: TRBV6-5; J gene: TRBJ2-2; CDR3 protein: CASSYSIGSAGELFF; CDR3 DNA: TGTGCCAGCAGTTACTCGATCGGGTCGGCCGGGGAGCTGTTTTTT
clone size: few; D gene: NA; V gene: TRBV4-3; J gene: TRBJ1-4; CDR3 protein: CASSQSSQNEKLFF; CDR3 DNA: TGCGCCAGCAGCCAGAGCAGTCAAAATGAAAAACTGTTTTTT
clone size: once; D gene: NA; V gene: TRBV19; J gene: TRBJ2-1; CDR3 protein: CASSIAILPYNEQFF; CDR3 DNA: TGTGCCAGTAGTATAGCGATTCTACCCTACAATGAGCAGTTCTTC
clone size: NA; D gene: TRBD1; V gene: TRBV27; J gene: TRBJ2-2; CDR3 protein: CASSRDRAVTGELFF; CDR3 DNA: TGTGCCAGCAGTAGGGACAGGGCAGTCACCGGGGAGCTGTTTTTT
clone size: NA; D gene: NA; V gene: TRBV6-1; J gene: TRBJ1-6; CDR3 protein: CASSAGQPYNSPLHF; CDR3 DNA: TGTGCCAGCAGCGCCGGACAGCCATATAATTCACCCCTCCACTTT
clone size: few; D gene: NA; V gene: TRBV15; J gene: TRBJ2-1; CDR3 protein: CATSPISRLEQFF; CDR3 DNA: TGTGCCACCAGCCCAATTAGCCGGCTGGAGCAGTTCTTC
clone size: NA; D gene: TRBD2; V gene: TRBV10-3; J gene: TRBJ2-3; CDR3 protein: CATGTSGPTSTDTQYF; CDR3 DNA: TGTGCCACCGGGACTAGCGGACCGACTAGCACAGATACGCAGTATTTT
clone size: NA; D gene: NA; V gene: TRBV19; J gene: TRBJ1-1; CDR3 protein: CATGTIYATEAFF; CDR3 DNA: TGTGCCACTGGGACCATTTACGCCACTGAAGCTTTCTTT
clone size: NA; D gene: TRBD2; V gene: TRBV11-3; J gene: TRBJ2-1; CDR3 protein: CASSLALAGGTGEQFF; CDR3 DNA: TGTGCCAGCAGCTTAGCCCTAGCGGGGGGCACAGGTGAGCAGTTCTTC
clone size: NA; D gene: NA; V gene: TRBV29-1; J gene: TRBJ2-3; CDR3 protein: CSVGTHTDTQYF; CDR3 DNA: TGCAGCGTGGGAACTCACACAGATACGCAGTATTTT
clone size: NA; D gene: NA; V gene: TRBV15; J gene: TRBJ2-7; CDR3 protein: CATSRDFSSYEQYF; CDR3 DNA: TGTGCCACCAGCAGAGATTTCAGCTCCTACGAGCAGTACTTC
clone size: NA; D gene: TRBD2; V gene: TRBV29-1; J gene: TRBJ2-7; CDR3 protein: CSVGLAGGYEQYF; CDR3 DNA: TGCAGCGTTGGACTAGCGGGGGGCTACGAGCAGTACTTC
clone size: once; D gene: TRBD1; V gene: TRBV5-1; J gene: TRBJ1-6; CDR3 protein: CASSQMTGQGDSPLHF; CDR3 DNA: TGCGCCAGCAGCCAGATGACGGGACAGGGGGATTCACCCCTCCACTTT
clone size: NA; D gene: NA; V gene: TRBV7-3; J gene: TRBJ1-3; CDR3 protein: CASSLTDGNTIYF; CDR3 DNA: TGTGCCAGCAGCTTGACCGATGGAAACACCATATATTTT
clone size: once; D gene: NA; V gene: TRBV6-1; J gene: TRBJ1-1; CDR3 protein: CASTQDTEAFF; CDR3 DNA: TGTGCCAGCACTCAGGACACTGAAGCTTTCTTT
clone size: NA; D gene: NA; V gene: TRBV7-6; J gene: TRBJ1-3; CDR3 protein: CASSSQWGSGNTIYF; CDR3 DNA: TGTGCCAGCAGCTCACAGTGGGGCTCTGGAAACACCATATATTTT
clone size: NA; D gene: NA; V gene: TRBV7-3; J gene: TRBJ2-3; CDR3 protein: CASSFGTDTQYF; CDR3 DNA: TGTGCCAGCAGCTTTGGCACAGATACGCAGTATTTT
clone size: NA; D gene: NA; V gene: TRBV7-6; J gene: TRBJ2-2; CDR3 protein: CASSQETGRGNTGELFF; CDR3 DNA: TGTGCCAGCAGCCAAGAGACGGGGAGAGGGAACACCGGGGAGCTGTTTTTT
clone size: NA; D gene: TRBD2; V gene: TRBV7-3; J gene: TRBJ2-2; CDR3 protein: CASSLLAGGSTGELFF; CDR3 DNA: TGTGCCAGCAGCTTACTAGCGGGGGGTTCCACCGGGGAGCTGTTTTTT
clone size: NA; D gene: NA; V gene: TRBV6-4; J gene: TRBJ2-6; CDR3 protein: CASSGSSGANVLTF; CDR3 DNA: TGTGCCAGCAGTGGGTCCTCTGGGGCCAACGTCCTGACTTTC
clone size: NA; D gene: NA; V gene: TRBV9; J gene: TRBJ2-7; CDR3 protein: CASSPHGRGSSYEQYF; CDR3 DNA: TGTGCCAGCAGCCCCCACGGCAGGGGCTCCTCCTACGAGCAGTACTTC
clone size: NA; D gene: NA; V gene: TRBV7-3; J gene: TRBJ2-2; CDR3 protein: CASSPQAGTGELFF; CDR3 DNA: TGTGCCAGCAGCCCCCAGGCGGGAACCGGGGAGCTGTTTTTT